Each of the 17 T cell receptor beta chains below was sequenced from the same sample in a study of T cell repertoires in cytomegalovirus infection. TCRdb re-analysed the reads in MiXCR, keeping a single row per CDR3 protein. Found here are 250,000 or so distinct CDR3 sequences, over 15% of them singletons; the top ten hold roughly half. Specimen: CD8+ T cells from PBMCs. All receptors come from a human donor in good health (CMV status not recorded). Some clones in this sample may be carry-over from other donors' samples.

V and J are TRBV11-2 and TRBJ2-7; 10 bases are shared with TRBD2. The CDR3 totals 15 residues. With V trimmed by 1 base and J by 3 bases, 3 bases remained unmatched. CDR1 and CDR2 (germline): SGHAT, FQNNGV. CDR3: CASSLALAGGYEQYF. CDR3 sequence (DNA): TGTGCCAGCAGCTTAGCCTTAGCGGGGGGCTACGAGCAGTACTTC.

This clonotype was seen at least ten times. The genes are TRBV6-6 and TRBJ1-2, with D possibly TRBD1 on 5 matching bases. Germline V gene data show CDR1 as MNHNY and CDR2 as SVGAGI (reference sequence). The V end lost 0 bases, the J end lost 6 bases, and 20 bases lay between the germline ends. This CDR3 spans 17 amino acids. The CDR3 reads CASSYSRVLGTSDGYTF. The CDR3 nucleotides are TGTGCCAGCAGTTACTCGAGAGTCCTCGGGACGTCAGATGGCTACACCTTC.

The V call is TRBV6-2 or TRBV6-3, the J call TRBJ1-5, with D possibly TRBD1 on 6 matching bases. V lost 6 bases to trimming and J lost 6 bases, with 12 bases between them. CDR3 length: 13 amino acids. Germline CDR1 reads MNHEY; CDR2 reads SVGEGT. This CDR3 is CASSSGRGQPQHF. The CDR3 DNA reads TGTGCCAGCAGCTCCGGCAGGGGTCAGCCCCAGCATTTT.

DNA of the CDR3: TGCAGTGCAAAAGGGGGTGGGACCTCTCAGCCCCAGCATTTT. This gives the protein CSAKGGGTSQPQHF. The V and J genes are TRBV20-1 and TRBJ1-5; the D gene is possibly TRBD1 (6 bases). V was shortened by 6 bases and J by 6 bases, with 18 bases between the two germline ends. The CDR3 runs to 14 residues. CDR1 and CDR2 (germline): DFQATT, SNEGSKA (reference sequence).

This clonotype occurred a few times. The chain joins TRBV13 to TRBJ1-2; D is undetermined. The CDR3 sequence is 11 residues long. Trimming shortened V by 5 bases and J by 6 bases, and 7 bases separated the two germline ends. Germline V lookup: CDR1 PRHDT, CDR2 FYEKMQ (reference sequence). DNA of the CDR3: TGTGCCAGCAGCCGTGGGGATGGCTACACCTTC. Translation: CASSRGDGYTF.

The V and J genes are TRBV5-6 and TRBJ2-1; D might be TRBD1 or TRBD2, each matching 5 bases. Deletions cut 2 bases from V and 2 bases from J, with 23 bases between. This CDR3 has 19 residues. Germline CDR1 reads SGHDT; CDR2 reads YYEEEE. The CDR3 loop reads CASSFVPLLGTATYNEQFF. CDR3 DNA sequence: TGTGCCAGCAGCTTCGTCCCCTTGCTAGGGACGGCAACCTACAATGAGCAGTTCTTC.

The chain couples TRBV13 to TRBJ2-1, with D perhaps matching TRBD2 (5 bases). With 2 bases removed from V and 5 bases from J, the gap between germline ends came to 10 bases. The CDR3 consists of 14 residues. The germline gives CDR1 PRHDT, CDR2 FYEKMQ (reference sequence). CDR3 protein: CASSLLPSNNEQFF. CDR3 sequence (DNA): TGTGCCAGCAGCTTACTACCTAGCAACAATGAGCAGTTCTTC.

The chain joins TRBV7-6 to TRBJ2-1; D may be TRBD2 (5 bases). The CDR3 contains 13 residues. The V end lost 5 bases, the J end lost 5 bases, and 10 bases lay between the germline ends. Germline CDR1 is SGHVS and CDR2 is FNYEAQ. Written as DNA, the CDR3 is TGTGCCAGCAGCCCAAGCGGCCACAATGAGCAGTTCTTC. Protein product: CASSPSGHNEQFF.

In its sample, this clonotype was seen many times. The genes are TRBV6-2 or TRBV6-3 and TRBJ1-2; unclear D gene. Germline V gene data show CDR1 as MNHEY and CDR2 as SVGEGT. Trimming took 5 bases from V and 2 from J, leaving 9 bases between them. The CDR3 is made up of 13 amino acids. CDR3 sequence: CASSPGLNYGYTF. The CDR3 coding sequence is TGTGCCAGCAGTCCTGGACTGAACTATGGCTACACCTTC.

In this sample, this clonotype turned up many times. The chain couples TRBV28 to TRBJ2-7; 8 bases are a match to TRBD1. The CDR3 covers 14 residues. Germline assignment: CDR1 MDHEN and CDR2 SYDVKM. V was pared by 4 bases and J by 3 bases, with 5 bases of the junction left unmatched. The CDR3 DNA reads TGTGCCAGCAGTTGGACAGGGACGGTCTACGAGCAGTACTTC. As protein: CASSWTGTVYEQYF.

This clonotype was observed at least ten times. The chain uses TRBV24-1 and TRBJ2-1, with D possibly TRBD1 on 5 matching bases. Deletions cut 6 bases from V and 9 bases from J, with 23 bases between. CDR3 size: 16 residues. In germline, CDR1 is KGHDR, CDR2 SFDVKD. CDR3: CATSSKGSPWVGEQFF. The DNA for the CDR3 is TGTGCCACCAGTTCCAAGGGGTCTCCTTGGGTAGGTGAGCAGTTCTTC.

This clonotype was observed a few times. V and J are TRBV10-3 and TRBJ2-7; possibly TRBD1 for D (5 bases). This CDR3 contains 12 residues. In germline, CDR1 is ENHRY, CDR2 SYGVKD. The ends were cut back, 6 bases at V and 2 bases at J, with 8 bases in the middle. This chain's CDR3 is CAIRDTPYEQYF. CDR3 bases: TGTGCCATCAGGGACACCCCCTACGAGCAGTACTTC.

This clonotype came up a few times. The V call is TRBV29-1, the J call TRBJ2-1; 8 bases agree with TRBD1. The germline V gene encodes CDR1 SQVTM and CDR2 ANQGSEA. This CDR3 is built from 13 residues. With V trimmed by 5 bases and J by 7 bases, 7 bases remained unmatched. The CDR3 bases are TGCAGCGTTTTGACAGGGGTTAGGAATGAGCAGTTCTTC. Translation gives CSVLTGVRNEQFF.

This clonotype was seen more than once but under ten times. The chain carries TRBV20-1 and TRBJ1-1, with 9 bases aligning to TRBD1. V lost 5 bases to trimming and J lost 1 base; unmatched junction nucleotides: 11. This CDR3 comprises 16 residues. Per the germline V gene, CDR1 is DFQATT and CDR2 is SNEGSKA (reference sequence). The CDR3 DNA follows: TGCAGTGCTCCCCGGGACAGGGAGGGGTCGAACACTGAAGCTTTCTTT. It codes for CSAPRDREGSNTEAFF.

The chain uses TRBV4-2 and TRBJ1-1; D is ambiguous. V was clipped by 0 bases and J by 1 base, with 9 bases between them. Per the germline V gene, CDR1 is LGHNA and CDR2 is YNFKEQ. The CDR3 consists of 15 residues. The CDR3 region has the DNA TGTGCCAGCAGCCAAGATCGGTCTCAGAACACTGAAGCTTTCTTT. The encoded protein is CASSQDRSQNTEAFF.

The rearrangement links TRBV9 to TRBJ2-1; 8 nucleotides align to TRBD1. Per germline, CDR1 SGDLS and CDR2 YYNGEE. Trimming at V came to 3 bases and at J to 5 bases, leaving 4 bases not matched to a gene. This CDR3 comprises 14 residues. CDR3 in amino acids: CASSGTGLHNEQFF. CDR3 bases: TGTGCCAGCAGCGGGACAGGGCTCCACAATGAGCAGTTCTTC.

This clonotype has a count of ten or more. The chain has TRBV6-4 and TRBJ2-3; TRBD2 is a possible D gene (5 bases). The CDR3 runs 13 residues. The V end lost 3 bases, the J end lost 2 bases, and 6 bases lay between the germline ends. Germline lookup yields CDR1 MRHNA and CDR2 SNTAGT. CDR3 in amino acids: CASSEEVTDTQYF. The CDR3 DNA follows: TGTGCCAGCAGTGAGGAGGTCACAGATACGCAGTATTTT.